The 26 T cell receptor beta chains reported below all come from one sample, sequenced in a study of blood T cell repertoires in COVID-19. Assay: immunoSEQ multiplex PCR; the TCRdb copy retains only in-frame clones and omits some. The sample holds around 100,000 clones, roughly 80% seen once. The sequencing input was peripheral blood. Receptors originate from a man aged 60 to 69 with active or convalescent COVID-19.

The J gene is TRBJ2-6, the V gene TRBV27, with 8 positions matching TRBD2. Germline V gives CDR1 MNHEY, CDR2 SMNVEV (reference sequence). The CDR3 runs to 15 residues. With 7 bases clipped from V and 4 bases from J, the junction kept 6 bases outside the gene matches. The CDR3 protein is CASKAGAAGANVLTF. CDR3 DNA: TGTGCCAGCAAAGCGGGAGCAGCCGGGGCCAACGTCCTGACTTTC.

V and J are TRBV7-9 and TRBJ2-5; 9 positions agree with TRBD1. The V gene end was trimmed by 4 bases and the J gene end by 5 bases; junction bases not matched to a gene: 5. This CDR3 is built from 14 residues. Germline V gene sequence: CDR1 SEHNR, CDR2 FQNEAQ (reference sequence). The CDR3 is CASSSGQGGETQYF. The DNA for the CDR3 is TGTGCCAGCAGCTCGGGACAGGGAGGTGAGACCCAGTACTTC.

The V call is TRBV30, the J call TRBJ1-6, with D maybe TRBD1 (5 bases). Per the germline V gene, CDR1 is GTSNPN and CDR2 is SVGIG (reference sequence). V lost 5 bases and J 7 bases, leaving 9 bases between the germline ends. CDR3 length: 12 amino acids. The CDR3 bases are TGTGCCTGGGAGCGACAGAATTCACCCCTCCACTTT. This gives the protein CAWERQNSPLHF. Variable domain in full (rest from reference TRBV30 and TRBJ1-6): SQTIHQWPATLVQPVGSPLSLECTVEGTSNPNLYWYRQAAGRGLQLLFYSVGIGQISSEVPQNLSASRPQDRQFILSSKKLLLSDSGFYLCAWERQNSPLHFGNGTRLTVT.

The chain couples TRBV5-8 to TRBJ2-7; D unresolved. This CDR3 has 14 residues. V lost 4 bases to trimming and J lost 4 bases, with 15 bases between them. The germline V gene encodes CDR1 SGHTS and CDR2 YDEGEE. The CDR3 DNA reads TGTGCCAGCAGCCCGAAGCACCCTCCTTACGAGCAGTACGTC. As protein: CASSPKHPPYEQYV.

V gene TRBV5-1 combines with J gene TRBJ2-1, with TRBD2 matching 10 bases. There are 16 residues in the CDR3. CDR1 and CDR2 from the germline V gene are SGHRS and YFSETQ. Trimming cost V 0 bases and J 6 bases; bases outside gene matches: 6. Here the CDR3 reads CASSLASGSNGNEQFF. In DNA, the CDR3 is TGCGCCAGCAGCTTGGCTAGCGGGAGTAACGGCAATGAGCAGTTCTTC.

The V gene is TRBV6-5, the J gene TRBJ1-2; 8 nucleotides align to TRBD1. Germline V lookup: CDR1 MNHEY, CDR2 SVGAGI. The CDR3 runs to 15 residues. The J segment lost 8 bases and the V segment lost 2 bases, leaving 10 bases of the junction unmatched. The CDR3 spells CASSYTPQGAGGYTF. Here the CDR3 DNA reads TGTGCCAGCAGTTACACCCCTCAGGGGGCGGGCGGCTACACCTTC.

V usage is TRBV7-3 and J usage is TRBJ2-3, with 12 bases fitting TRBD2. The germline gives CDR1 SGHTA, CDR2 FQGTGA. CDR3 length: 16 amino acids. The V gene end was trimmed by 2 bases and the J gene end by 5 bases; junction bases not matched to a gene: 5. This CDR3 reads CASSLGILAGGDTQYF. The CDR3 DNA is TGTGCCAGCAGCTTAGGGATACTAGCGGGAGGAGATACGCAGTATTTT.

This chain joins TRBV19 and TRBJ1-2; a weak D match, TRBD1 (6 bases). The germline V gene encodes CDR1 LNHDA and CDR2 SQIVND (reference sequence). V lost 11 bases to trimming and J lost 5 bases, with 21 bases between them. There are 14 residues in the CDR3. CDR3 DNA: TGTGCCGTAGACCAGACAGGTGATAAGTATGGCTACACCTTC. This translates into CAVDQTGDKYGYTF.

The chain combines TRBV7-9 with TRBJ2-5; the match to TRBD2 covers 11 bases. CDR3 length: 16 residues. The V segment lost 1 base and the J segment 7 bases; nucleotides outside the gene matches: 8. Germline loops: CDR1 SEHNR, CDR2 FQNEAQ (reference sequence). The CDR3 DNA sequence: TGTGCCAGCAGCTTAGTAACTAGCGGGAGTAGGTGGACCCAGTACTTC. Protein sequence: CASSLVTSGSRWTQYF.

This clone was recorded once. CDR3 sequence: CASSSRAFRGDYGYTF. CDR3 in DNA: TGTGCCAGCAGTTCCAGAGCGTTCCGGGGAGACTATGGCTACACCTTC. This chain links TRBV6-2 or TRBV6-3 with TRBJ1-2; no clear D gene. Germline V gene data show CDR1 as MNHEY and CDR2 as SVGEGT. Trimming cost V 4 bases and J 3 bases, with 18 bases left between them. The CDR3 loop spans 16 amino acids.

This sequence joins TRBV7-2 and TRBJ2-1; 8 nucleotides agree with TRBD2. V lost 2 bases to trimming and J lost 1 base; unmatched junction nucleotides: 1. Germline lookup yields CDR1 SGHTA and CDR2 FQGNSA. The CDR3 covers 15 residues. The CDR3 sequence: CASSLRGGSYNEQFF. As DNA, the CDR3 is TGTGCCAGCAGCTTACGGGGGGGTTCCTACAATGAGCAGTTCTTC.

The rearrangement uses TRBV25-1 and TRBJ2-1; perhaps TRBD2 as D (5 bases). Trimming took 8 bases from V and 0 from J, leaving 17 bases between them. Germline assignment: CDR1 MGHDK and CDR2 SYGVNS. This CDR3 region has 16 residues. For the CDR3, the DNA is TGTGCCAGCTCCTCCCCGGGATCAAGCTCCTACAATGAGCAGTTCTTC. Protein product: CASSSPGSSSYNEQFF.

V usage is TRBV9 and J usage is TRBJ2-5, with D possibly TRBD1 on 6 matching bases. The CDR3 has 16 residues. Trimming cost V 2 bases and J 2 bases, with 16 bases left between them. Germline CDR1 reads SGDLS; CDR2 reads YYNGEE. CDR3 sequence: CASSVTGHGGQETQYF. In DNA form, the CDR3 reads TGTGCCAGCAGCGTGACGGGACATGGGGGACAAGAGACCCAGTACTTC.

For the CDR3, the DNA is TGTGCCAGCAGCTCTCGAACCGGGGGACTTTACAATGAGCAGTTCTTC. This translates into CASSSRTGGLYNEQFF. The genes are TRBV3-1 (or the pseudogene TRBV3-2) and TRBJ2-1; TRBD2 might be the D (6 bases). V was clipped by 5 bases and J by 4 bases, with 18 bases between them. The CDR3 loop spans 16 amino acids. CDR1 is LGHDT, CDR2 YNNKEL, per germline (reference sequence).

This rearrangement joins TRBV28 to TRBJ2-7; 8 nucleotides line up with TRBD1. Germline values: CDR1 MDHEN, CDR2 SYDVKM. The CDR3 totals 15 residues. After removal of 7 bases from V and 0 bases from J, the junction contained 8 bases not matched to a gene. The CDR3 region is CASNARDRLSYEQYF. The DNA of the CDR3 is TGTGCCAGCAATGCGAGGGACAGGCTCTCCTACGAGCAGTACTTC.

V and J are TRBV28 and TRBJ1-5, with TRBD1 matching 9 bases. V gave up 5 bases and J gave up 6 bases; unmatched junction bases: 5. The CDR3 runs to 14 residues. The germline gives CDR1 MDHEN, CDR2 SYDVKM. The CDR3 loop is CASSRTGGFQPQHF. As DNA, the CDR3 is TGTGCCAGCAGTAGAACAGGGGGCTTTCAGCCCCAGCATTTT.

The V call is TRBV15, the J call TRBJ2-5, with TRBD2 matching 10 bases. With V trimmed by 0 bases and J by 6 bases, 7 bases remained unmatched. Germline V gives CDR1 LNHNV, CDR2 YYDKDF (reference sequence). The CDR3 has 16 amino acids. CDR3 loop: CATSRDRDSGRQTQYF. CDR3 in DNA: TGTGCCACCAGCAGAGATCGAGATAGCGGGAGGCAGACCCAGTACTTC.

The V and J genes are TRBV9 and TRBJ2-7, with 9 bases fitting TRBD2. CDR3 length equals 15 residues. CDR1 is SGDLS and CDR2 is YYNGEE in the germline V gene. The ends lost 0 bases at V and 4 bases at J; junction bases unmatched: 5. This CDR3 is CASSVGLAETYEQYF. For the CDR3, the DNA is TGTGCCAGCAGCGTAGGACTAGCGGAAACTTACGAGCAGTACTTC.

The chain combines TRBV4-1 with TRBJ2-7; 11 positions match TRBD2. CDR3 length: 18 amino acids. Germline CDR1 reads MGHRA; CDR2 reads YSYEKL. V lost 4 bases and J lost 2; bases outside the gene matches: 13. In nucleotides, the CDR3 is TGCGCCAGCAGCCCCCTGCCCAACACTAGCGGGAGCCCCTACGAGCAGTACTTC. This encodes CASSPLPNTSGSPYEQYF.

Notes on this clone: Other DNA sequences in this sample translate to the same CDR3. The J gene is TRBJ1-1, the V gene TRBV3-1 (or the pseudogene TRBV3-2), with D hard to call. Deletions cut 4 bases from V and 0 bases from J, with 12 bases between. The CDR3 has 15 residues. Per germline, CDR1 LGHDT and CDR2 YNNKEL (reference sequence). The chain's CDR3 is CASSRGGGMNTEAFF. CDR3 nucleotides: TGTGCCAGCAGCCGCGGAGGAGGGATGAACACTGAAGCTTTCTTT.

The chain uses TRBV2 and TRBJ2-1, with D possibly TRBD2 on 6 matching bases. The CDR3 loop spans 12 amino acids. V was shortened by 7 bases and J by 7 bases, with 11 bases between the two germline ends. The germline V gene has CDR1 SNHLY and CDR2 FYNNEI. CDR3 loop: CASIPGENEQFF. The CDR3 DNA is TGTGCCAGCATCCCGGGGGAGAATGAGCAGTTCTTC. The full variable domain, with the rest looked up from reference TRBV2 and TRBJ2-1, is EPEVTQTPSHQVTQMGQEVILRCVPISNHLYFYWYRQILGQKVEFLVSFYNNEISEKSEIFDDQFSVERPDGSNFTLKIRSTKLEDSAMYFCASIPGENEQFFGPGTRLTVL.

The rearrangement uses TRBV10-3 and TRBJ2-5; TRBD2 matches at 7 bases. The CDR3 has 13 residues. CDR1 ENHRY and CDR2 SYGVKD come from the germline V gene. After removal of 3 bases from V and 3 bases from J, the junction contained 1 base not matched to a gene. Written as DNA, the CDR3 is TGTGCCATCAGTGACGGGGGGAAAGAGACCCAGTACTTC. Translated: CAISDGGKETQYF.

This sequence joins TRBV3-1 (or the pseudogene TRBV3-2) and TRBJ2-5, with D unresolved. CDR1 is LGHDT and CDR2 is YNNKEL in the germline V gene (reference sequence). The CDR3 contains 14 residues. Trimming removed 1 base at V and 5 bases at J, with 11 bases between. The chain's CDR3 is CASSQGVLEETQYF. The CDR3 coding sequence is TGTGCCAGCAGCCAAGGGGTGCTAGAGGAGACCCAGTACTTC.

The CDR3 region is CASRRAGGGYQETQYF. In nucleotides, the CDR3 is TGTGCCAGCCGTCGGGCGGGGGGCGGCTATCAAGAGACCCAGTACTTC. The chain links TRBV27 to TRBJ2-5, with TRBD2 matching 8 bases. The germline V gene has CDR1 MNHEY and CDR2 SMNVEV (reference sequence). The CDR3 contains 16 residues. V shed 8 bases, J shed 2 bases, and the junction held 13 bases outside the gene matches.

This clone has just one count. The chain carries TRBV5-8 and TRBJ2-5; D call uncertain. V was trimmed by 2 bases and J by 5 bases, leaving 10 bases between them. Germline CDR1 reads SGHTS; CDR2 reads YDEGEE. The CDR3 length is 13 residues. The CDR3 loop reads CASSLAYGETQYF. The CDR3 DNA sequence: TGTGCCAGCAGCTTAGCGTATGGGGAGACCCAGTACTTC.

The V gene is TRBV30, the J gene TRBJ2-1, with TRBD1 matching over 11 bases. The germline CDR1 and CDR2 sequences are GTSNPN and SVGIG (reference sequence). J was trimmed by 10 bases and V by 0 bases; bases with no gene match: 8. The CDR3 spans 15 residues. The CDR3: CAWSVRGTGGREQFF. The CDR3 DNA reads TGTGCCTGGAGTGTACGAGGGACAGGGGGTCGCGAGCAGTTCTTC.